These T cell receptor beta chains were read from a single sample in a study of T-cell reconstitution after alpha-beta-depleted transplantation in children. TCRdb re-derived calls from the PCR reads in MiXCR, one entry per CDR3 protein. The sample carries about 77,000 distinct CDR3 sequences, 15% to 20% recorded once. The sample here was PBMCs, mostly from graft donor cells, taken 360 days after TCRalphabeta/CD19-depleted stem cell transplant. These receptors originate from a male patient aged 2-9 years who had a stem cell transplant for acute lymphoblastic leukemia, so the T cells may come from the graft donor. The CDR3 runs from the conserved cysteine through the conserved F or W. A D gene is named only where the DNA matches it firmly. The size of a clone is reported for some rows only, either as once, few or many, or as a class for expanded clones.

size | J | D | V | DNA | CDR3
. | TRBJ2-1 | TRBD2 | TRBV5-1 | TGCGCCAGCAGCTCCCGACTAGCGGGAGGGCCAAGGGGCTCCTACAATGAGCAGTTCTTC | CASSSRLAGGPRGSYNEQFF
few | TRBJ2-2 | TRBD2 | TRBV4-1 | TGCGCCAGCAGAGGGACTAGCGGGAGAGCCCTCACCGGGGAGCTGTTTTTT | CASRGTSGRALTGELFF
few | TRBJ2-5 | TRBD2 | TRBV7-9 | TGTGCCAGCAGCTTAGCGAGACTAGCGGGAGATGAGACCCAGTACTTC | CASSLARLAGDETQYF
. | TRBJ2-3 | . | TRBV20-1 | TGCAGTGCCGTCCTAACTAGCACAGATACGCAGTATTTT | CSAVLTSTDTQYF
. | TRBJ2-4 | TRBD2 | TRBV5-1 | TGCGCCAGCAGCTTGAGCGGGAGAGGGGAGAACATTCAGTACTTC | CASSLSGRGENIQYF
. | TRBJ2-5 | . | TRBV3-1 | TGTGCCAGCAGCCAAAACTCGGGGACCCAGTACTTC | CASSQNSGTQYF
few | TRBJ2-7 | TRBD1 | TRBV12-3/TRBV12-4 | TGTGCCAGCAGTTTAGGGTTGGCAGGGGGCAAATCCGAGCAGTACTTC | CASSLGLAGGKSEQYF
. | TRBJ2-7 | TRBD1 | TRBV6-1 | TGTGCCAGCAGTGCACAGGGGTTCACCTACGAGCAGTACTTC | CASSAQGFTYEQYF
. | TRBJ2-2 | . | TRBV5-1 | TGCGCCAGCACAAACTCGACATATACCGGGGAGCTGTTTTTT | CASTNSTYTGELFF
few | TRBJ2-1 | . | TRBV20-1 | TGCAGTGGGGCGGGACACCAGCCCTACAATGAGCAGTTCTTC | CSGAGHQPYNEQFF
. | TRBJ2-7 | . | TRBV14 | TGTGCCAGCAGCCAAGGGCTAGGGGGCTACGAGCAGTACTTC | CASSQGLGGYEQYF
. | TRBJ2-2 | TRBD2 | TRBV2 | TGTGCCAGCAGTTACTCGACTAGCGGGAGGCTCAGCACCGGGGAGCTGTTTTTT | CASSYSTSGRLSTGELFF
. | TRBJ2-1 | . | TRBV27 | TGTGCCAGCAGTTTATCACCAGGGTGGTACAATGAGCAGTTCTTC | CASSLSPGWYNEQFF
few | TRBJ2-1 | . | TRBV30 | TGTGCCTGGAGTTGGAGCTCCTACAATGAGCAGTTCTTC | CAWSWSSYNEQFF
. | TRBJ2-6 | TRBD1 | TRBV2 | TGTACCTTCAGTTCCCCCAGGGGGCTCAGCTCTGGGGCCAACGTCCTGACTTTC | CTFSSPRGLSSGANVLTF
. | TRBJ1-1 | . | TRBV12-3/TRBV12-4 | TGTGCCAGCAGTTCACCGGGACATATGAACACTGAAGCTTTCTTT | CASSSPGHMNTEAFF
. | TRBJ2-7 | . | TRBV7-8 | TGTGCCAGCAGCCTAGGCGACTATGACTACGAGCAGTACTTC | CASSLGDYDYEQYF
many | TRBJ2-7 | . | TRBV12-3/TRBV12-4 | TGTGCCAGCAGTTTGATGAGCGGAGGCTCCTACGAGCAGTACTTC | CASSLMSGGSYEQYF
few | TRBJ2-2 | . | TRBV4-1 | TGCGCCAGCAGCCAACCAAGGACTCGCACCGGGGAGCTGTTTTTT | CASSQPRTRTGELFF